Presented here are 28 T cell receptor beta chains from one specimen sequenced in a study of blood T cell repertoires in COVID-19. Here immunoSEQ multiplex PCR was the method, and the copy in TCRdb shows in-frame clones only, minus some. Of about 15,000 clones detected, about 92% appear once; the ten largest clones hold 7.5% to 8.5%. Sequenced input: peripheral blood. These receptors originate from a human donor with active COVID-19. The donor label of this sample is uncertain.

The chain employs TRBV2 and TRBJ1-2; D is uncertain. CDR1 and CDR2 (germline): SNHLY, FYNNEI. The CDR3 loop spans 12 amino acids. The V and J ends lost 3 bases and 8 bases respectively, with 10 bases between them. CDR3 amino acids: CASSDPRGGYTF. For the CDR3, the DNA is TGTGCCAGCAGTGACCCCAGAGGAGGCTACACCTTC. Full variable domain (remainder filled in from reference TRBV2 and TRBJ1-2): EPEVTQTPSHQVTQMGQEVILRCVPISNHLYFYWYRQILGQKVEFLVSFYNNEISEKSEIFDDQFSVERPDGSNFTLKIRSTKLEDSAMYFCASSDPRGGYTFGSGTRLTVV.

The rearrangement uses TRBV7-2 and TRBJ2-3; no definite D call. The CDR3 consists of 12 residues. V was cut by 8 bases and J by 4 bases, with 10 bases left in between. CDR1 is SGHTA, CDR2 FQGNSA, per germline. For the CDR3, the DNA is TGTGCCAGCGGGCCTCTATCAGATACGCAGTATTTT. Protein: CASGPLSDTQYF.

The rearrangement links TRBV6-5 to TRBJ2-5, with 9 bases identical to TRBD1. J was trimmed by 7 bases and V by 4 bases; bases with no gene match: 7. The CDR3 spans 14 residues. The V gene's germline CDR1 is MNHEY and CDR2 SVGAGI. The CDR3 here is CASSLDRGIGTQYF. DNA of the CDR3: TGTGCCAGCAGTTTGGACAGGGGAATCGGGACCCAGTACTTC.

V is TRBV14 and J is TRBJ2-5, with D possibly TRBD2 on 5 matching bases. This CDR3 has 14 amino acids. Trimming pared 1 base from V and 1 base from J, leaving 7 bases between. Germline CDR1 reads SGHDN; CDR2 reads FVKESK. The CDR3 region is CASSQGRVQETQYF. CDR3 DNA: TGTGCCAGCAGCCAAGGGCGGGTCCAAGAGACCCAGTACTTC.

The chain joins TRBV6-2 or TRBV6-3 to TRBJ2-3, with TRBD2 matching over 12 bases. Losses at the gene ends were 6 bases for V and 5 bases for J; bases not matched to a gene: 15. Per the germline V gene, CDR1 is MNHEY and CDR2 is SVGEGT. The CDR3 extends over 18 amino acids. The CDR3 region has the DNA TGTGCCAGCAGCGAAAGACTAGCGGGGGCGCGGAGGCAAGATACGCAGTATTTT. This codes for CASSERLAGARRQDTQYF.

J is TRBJ2-7 and V is TRBV11-2; 8 bases fit TRBD1. This CDR3 contains 15 residues. With 1 base clipped from V and 3 bases from J, the junction kept 5 bases outside the gene matches. Germline values: CDR1 SGHAT, CDR2 FQNNGV. The CDR3 region is CASSLVSGQVYEQYF. DNA for the CDR3: TGTGCCAGCAGCTTAGTCTCGGGACAGGTCTACGAGCAGTACTTC.

CDR3 nucleotide sequence: TGTGCCACCAGTGAGACAGGACAGGGGAAAAACATTCAGTACTTC. Amino acid sequence: CATSETGQGKNIQYF. This rearrangement joins TRBV24-1 to TRBJ2-4; 9 nucleotides align to TRBD1. This CDR3 comprises 15 residues. J was trimmed by 4 bases and V by 4 bases; bases with no gene match: 4. Germline lookup yields CDR1 KGHDR and CDR2 SFDVKD.

This clone has a single count. CDR3 residues: CATSAGSSINTGELFF. The CDR3 DNA follows: TGTGCCACCAGTGCGGGATCCTCTATTAACACCGGGGAGCTGTTTTTT. The chain uses TRBV24-1 and TRBJ2-2; D possibly corresponds to TRBD2 (5 bases). CDR3 size: 16 residues. V lost 5 bases, J lost 2 bases, and 14 bases lay in between. Per the germline V gene, CDR1 is KGHDR and CDR2 is SFDVKD.

This chain links TRBV4-1 with TRBJ2-3; 8 bases line up with TRBD2. Germline V CDR1 and CDR2: MGHRA, YSYEKL. The CDR3 consists of 15 residues. The V gene end was trimmed by 5 bases and the J gene end by 0 bases; junction bases not matched to a gene: 4. CDR3 bases: TGCGCCAGCAGCTTCGGACTAGCCAGCACAGATACGCAGTATTTT. Protein product: CASSFGLASTDTQYF.

The J gene is TRBJ2-1, the V gene TRBV7-6; TRBD1 matches 12 bases. The V gene's germline CDR1 is SGHVS and CDR2 FNYEAQ. This CDR3 has 15 residues. The ends lost 2 bases at V and 9 bases at J; junction bases unmatched: 5. The CDR3: CASSLWDRGLGEQFF. The CDR3 DNA is TGTGCCAGCAGCTTATGGGACAGGGGGCTCGGTGAGCAGTTCTTC.

V and J are TRBV20-1 and TRBJ2-5; D is possibly TRBD2 (7 bases). This CDR3 has 17 amino acids. V dropped 3 bases and J dropped 5 bases, with 25 bases sitting between them. From germline, CDR1 is DFQATT and CDR2 SNEGSKA (reference sequence). The CDR3 sequence: CSASLSGERPGGETQYF. The CDR3 DNA sequence: TGCAGTGCTAGTTTGTCGGGGGAGCGTCCGGGGGGCGAGACCCAGTACTTC.

The rearrangement uses TRBV27 and TRBJ2-7; TRBD1 aligns across 9 bases. The CDR3 has 16 residues. V was pared by 4 bases and J by 2 bases, with 9 bases of the junction left unmatched. Germline V gene lookup returns CDR1 MNHEY and CDR2 SMNVEV (reference sequence). The CDR3 region is CASSSPTGTGPYEQYF. The CDR3 DNA follows: TGTGCCAGCAGTTCACCGACCGGGACAGGGCCCTACGAGCAGTACTTC.

The chain couples TRBV11-2 to TRBJ1-5; 11 bases agree with TRBD1. V lost 5 bases to trimming and J lost 8 bases; unmatched junction nucleotides: 5. Germline V gene sequence: CDR1 SGHAT, CDR2 FQNNGV. This CDR3 comprises 14 residues. Here the CDR3 reads CASSEDRGLKPQHF. The CDR3 DNA reads as TGTGCCAGCAGCGAGGACAGGGGGCTGAAGCCCCAGCATTTT.

The gene calls are TRBV5-6 and TRBJ2-7, with D possibly TRBD1 on 6 matching bases. The V gene's germline CDR1 is SGHDT and CDR2 YYEEEE. The CDR3 length is 15 residues. V was shortened by 2 bases and J by 0 bases, with 12 bases between the two germline ends. The CDR3 here is CASSFSGQSSYEQYF. CDR3 in DNA: TGTGCCAGCAGCTTCTCCGGACAGAGCTCCTACGAGCAGTACTTC.

The chain has TRBV6-5 and TRBJ1-2; 7 bases fit TRBD1. The J segment lost 3 bases and the V segment lost 0 bases, leaving 1 base of the junction unmatched. There are 14 residues in the CDR3. The germline gives CDR1 MNHEY, CDR2 SVGAGI. The DNA for the CDR3 is TGTGCCAGCAGTTACTCCCAGGGGGACTATGGCTACACCTTC. Residues: CASSYSQGDYGYTF.

The chain combines TRBV7-9 with TRBJ2-5; the match to TRBD2 covers 7 bases. The CDR3 contains 15 residues. Trimming at V came to 8 bases and at J to 4 bases, leaving 13 bases not matched to a gene. Germline CDR1 SEHNR, CDR2 FQNEAQ (reference sequence). Here the CDR3 DNA reads TGTGCCAGCGGGGCTTCTAGCGGTCGGGGAGAGACCCAGTACTTC. Protein sequence: CASGASSGRGETQYF.

The CDR3 bases are TGTGCCAGTGGTGGTAGCCCCAAAGAGACCCAGTACTTC. This sequence encodes CASGGSPKETQYF. V and J are TRBV19 and TRBJ2-5; D is unresolved. This CDR3 contains 13 residues. V was cut by 8 bases and J by 3 bases, with 13 bases left in between. CDR1 is LNHDA and CDR2 is SQIVND in the germline V gene (reference sequence).

The rearrangement uses TRBV2 and TRBJ2-2, with a possible D match to TRBD2 (5 bases). The germline V gene has CDR1 SNHLY and CDR2 FYNNEI. V was pared by 7 bases and J by 0 bases, with 12 bases between. This CDR3 region has 15 residues. The CDR3 bases are TGTGCCAGCAAGGAGGCTAGCACGAACACCGGGGAGCTGTTTTTT. Translated, it gives CASKEASTNTGELFF.

The V call is TRBV3-1 (or the pseudogene TRBV3-2), the J call TRBJ2-1; 7 nucleotides align to TRBD2. Germline CDR1 LGHDT, CDR2 YNNKEL (reference sequence). V trimming: 0 bases; J trimming: 4 bases; junction bases outside the gene matches: 3. This CDR3 contains 15 residues. The CDR3 region has the DNA TGTGCCAGCAGCCAAGATGCCGGGGGGTACAATGAGCAGTTCTTC. Translation gives CASSQDAGGYNEQFF.

The V and J genes are TRBV18 and TRBJ1-1; 9 positions match TRBD1. The CDR3 has 14 amino acids. Trimming removed 6 bases from V and 1 base from J; junction bases left unmatched: 3. Germline V gene data show CDR1 as KGHSH and CDR2 as LQKENI. The CDR3 bases are TGTGCCAGCTCTCGACAGGGGGAGAACACTGAAGCTTTCTTT. Translated, it gives CASSRQGENTEAFF. The variable domain in full, completed from reference TRBV18 and TRBJ1-1, reads NAGVMQNPRHLVRRRGQEARLRCSPMKGHSHVYWYRQLPEEGLKFMVYLQKENIIDESGMPKERFSAEFPKEGPSILRIQQVVRGDSAAYFCASSRQGENTEAFFGQGTRLTVV.

J is TRBJ1-3 and V is TRBV19, with 7 bases matching TRBD1. The CDR3 contains 16 residues. The V segment lost 6 bases and the J segment 0 bases; nucleotides outside the gene matches: 8. The V gene's germline CDR1 is LNHDA and CDR2 SQIVND (reference sequence). The CDR3 DNA sequence: TGTGCCAGTAGCGAAAGGACAGGCAGCTCTGGAAACACCATATATTTT. Protein: CASSERTGSSGNTIYF.

The chain uses TRBV18 and TRBJ2-2; D is perhaps TRBD2 (5 bases). Trimming pared 1 base from V and 0 bases from J, leaving 9 bases between. The CDR3 spans 16 residues. Germline V lookup: CDR1 KGHSH, CDR2 LQKENI. The CDR3 reads CASSPLALANTGELFF. DNA for the CDR3: TGTGCCAGCTCACCACTAGCGCTCGCGAACACCGGGGAGCTGTTTTTT. Supplemented by reference TRBV18 and TRBJ2-2, the full variable domain reads NAGVMQNPRHLVRRRGQEARLRCSPMKGHSHVYWYRQLPEEGLKFMVYLQKENIIDESGMPKERFSAEFPKEGPSILRIQQVVRGDSAAYFCASSPLALANTGELFFGEGSRLTVL.

This clone was recorded once. The rearrangement uses TRBV2 and TRBJ1-3; 7 nucleotides agree with TRBD1. V dropped 2 bases and J dropped 13; count of bases not matched to a gene: 11. Germline V gene data show CDR1 as SNHLY and CDR2 as FYNNEI. This CDR3 region has 14 residues. CDR3 bases: TGTGCCAGCAGTGAAAACGTCAGGGGGTCGCGTATATATTTT. Encoded protein: CASSENVRGSRIYF.

CDR3 protein: CAWSLGRGQFF. As DNA, the CDR3 is TGTGCCTGGAGTCTCGGCAGGGGGCAGTTCTTC. The chain couples TRBV30 to TRBJ2-1; D might be TRBD1 (6 bases). The ends were cut back, 2 bases at V and 12 bases at J, with 11 bases in the middle. Germline V gene data show CDR1 as GTSNPN and CDR2 as SVGIG (reference sequence). The CDR3 consists of 11 residues.

This clone showed up just once. This rearrangement joins TRBV5-1 to TRBJ2-1, with D maybe TRBD1 (6 bases). Trimming took off 4 bases at V and 0 bases at J, with 14 bases between the two ends. Germline assignment: CDR1 SGHRS and CDR2 YFSETQ. The CDR3 totals 16 residues. The CDR3 bases are TGCGCCAGCAGCCCAGAGACAGGCAGCTCCTACAATGAGCAGTTCTTC. Its protein product is CASSPETGSSYNEQFF.

The chain links TRBV30 to TRBJ1-6, with D uncertain. V gave up 4 bases and J gave up 9 bases, with 19 bases separating them. CDR3 length: 15 amino acids. Germline lookup yields CDR1 GTSNPN and CDR2 SVGIG (reference sequence). The CDR3 here is CAWKGSLGVGSPLHF. The CDR3 DNA sequence: TGTGCCTGGAAAGGTAGTCTCGGGGTGGGTTCACCCCTCCACTTT.

The J gene is TRBJ2-4, the V gene TRBV12-5; TRBD2 might be the D (6 bases). The V and J ends lost 7 bases and 6 bases respectively, with 16 bases between them. Germline V CDR1 and CDR2: LGHNT, FRNRAP. CDR3 length: 14 residues. The CDR3 sequence is CASVYGGTLNIQYF. In DNA form, the CDR3 reads TGTGCTAGTGTCTATGGGGGGACCCTAAACATTCAGTACTTC.

The chain has TRBV5-6 and TRBJ2-1; TRBD2 matches at 9 bases. The CDR3 runs 16 residues. After removal of 2 bases from V and 8 bases from J, the junction contained 11 bases not matched to a gene. CDR1 and CDR2 (germline): SGHDT, YYEEEE. CDR3 residues: CASSLRAGGPHDEQFF. The CDR3 DNA sequence: TGTGCCAGCAGCTTACGGGCGGGAGGGCCCCATGATGAGCAGTTCTTC.